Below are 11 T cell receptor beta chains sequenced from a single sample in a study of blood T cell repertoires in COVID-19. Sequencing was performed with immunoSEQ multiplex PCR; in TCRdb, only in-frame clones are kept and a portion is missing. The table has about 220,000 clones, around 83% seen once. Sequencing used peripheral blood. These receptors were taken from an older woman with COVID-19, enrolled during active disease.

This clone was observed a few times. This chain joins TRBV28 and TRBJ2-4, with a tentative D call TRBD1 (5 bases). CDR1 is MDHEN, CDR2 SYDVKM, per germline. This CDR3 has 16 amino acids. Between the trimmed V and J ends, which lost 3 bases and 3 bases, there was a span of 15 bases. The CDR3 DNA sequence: TGTGCCAGCAGTTTTCGCAGGGCCCTCGACAAAAACATTCAGTACTTC. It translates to CASSFRRALDKNIQYF.

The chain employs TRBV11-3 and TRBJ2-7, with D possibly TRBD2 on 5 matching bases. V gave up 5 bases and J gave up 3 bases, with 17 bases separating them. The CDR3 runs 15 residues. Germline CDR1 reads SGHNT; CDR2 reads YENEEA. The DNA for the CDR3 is TGTGCCAGCAGCCCCCCAGGAGGAGGCGACTACGAGCAGTACTTC. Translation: CASSPPGGGDYEQYF.

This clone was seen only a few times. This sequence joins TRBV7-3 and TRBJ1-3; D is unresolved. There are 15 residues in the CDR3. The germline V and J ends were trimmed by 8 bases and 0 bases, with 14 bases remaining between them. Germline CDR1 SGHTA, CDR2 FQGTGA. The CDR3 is CASPQAVNSGNTIYF. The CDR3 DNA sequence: TGTGCCAGCCCTCAGGCAGTAAACTCTGGAAACACCATATATTTT.

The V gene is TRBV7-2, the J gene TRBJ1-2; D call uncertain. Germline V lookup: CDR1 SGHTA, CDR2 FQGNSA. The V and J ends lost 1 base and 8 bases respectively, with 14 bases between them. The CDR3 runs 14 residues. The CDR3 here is CASSLGRINEGYTF. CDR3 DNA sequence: TGTGCCAGCAGCTTAGGGAGAATAAACGAGGGCTACACCTTC. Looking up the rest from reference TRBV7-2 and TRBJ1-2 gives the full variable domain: GAGVSQSPSNKVTEKGKDVELRCDPISGHTALYWYRQSLGQGLEFLIYFQGNSAPDKSGLPSDRFSAERTGGSVSTLTIQRTQQEDSAVYLCASSLGRINEGYTFGSGTRLTVV.

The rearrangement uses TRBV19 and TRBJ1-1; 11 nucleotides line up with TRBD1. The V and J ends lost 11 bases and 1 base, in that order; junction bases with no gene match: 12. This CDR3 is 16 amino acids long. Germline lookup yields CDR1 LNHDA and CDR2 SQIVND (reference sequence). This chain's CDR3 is CASYPRDRGENTEAFF. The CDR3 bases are TGTGCCTCATACCCCCGGGACAGGGGGGAGAACACTGAAGCTTTCTTT.

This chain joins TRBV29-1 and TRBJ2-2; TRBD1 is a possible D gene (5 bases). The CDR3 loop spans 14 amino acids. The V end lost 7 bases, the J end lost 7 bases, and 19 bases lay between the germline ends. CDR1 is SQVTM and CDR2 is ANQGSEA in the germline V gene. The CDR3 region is CSAPLLQGNGELFF. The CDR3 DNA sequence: TGCAGCGCGCCGTTACTTCAGGGAAACGGGGAGCTGTTTTTT.

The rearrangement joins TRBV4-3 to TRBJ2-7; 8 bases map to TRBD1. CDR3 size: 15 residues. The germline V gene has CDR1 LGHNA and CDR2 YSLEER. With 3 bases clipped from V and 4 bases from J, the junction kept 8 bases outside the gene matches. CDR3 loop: CASSQGYRGSYEQYF. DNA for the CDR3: TGCGCCAGCAGCCAGGGATACAGGGGGTCTTACGAGCAGTACTTC.

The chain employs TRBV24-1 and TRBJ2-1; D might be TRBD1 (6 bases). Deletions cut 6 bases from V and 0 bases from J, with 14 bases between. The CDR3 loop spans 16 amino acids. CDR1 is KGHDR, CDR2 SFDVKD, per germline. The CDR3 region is CATSKPTGSSYNEQFF. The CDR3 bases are TGTGCCACCAGTAAACCGACAGGCAGCTCCTACAATGAGCAGTTCTTC.

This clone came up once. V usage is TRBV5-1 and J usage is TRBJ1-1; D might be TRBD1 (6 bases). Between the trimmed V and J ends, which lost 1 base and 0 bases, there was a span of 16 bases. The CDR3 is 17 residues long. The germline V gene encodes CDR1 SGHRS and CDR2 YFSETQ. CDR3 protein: CASSLSAGAGMNTEAFF. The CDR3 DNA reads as TGCGCCAGCAGCTTGTCGGCAGGGGCAGGGATGAACACTGAAGCTTTCTTT.

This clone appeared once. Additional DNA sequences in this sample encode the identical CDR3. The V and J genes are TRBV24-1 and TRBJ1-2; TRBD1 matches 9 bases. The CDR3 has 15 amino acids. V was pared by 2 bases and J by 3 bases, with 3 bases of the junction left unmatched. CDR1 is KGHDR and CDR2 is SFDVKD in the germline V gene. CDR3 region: CATSDSTGGDYGYTF. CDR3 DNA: TGTGCCACCAGTGATTCAACAGGGGGCGACTATGGCTACACCTTC.

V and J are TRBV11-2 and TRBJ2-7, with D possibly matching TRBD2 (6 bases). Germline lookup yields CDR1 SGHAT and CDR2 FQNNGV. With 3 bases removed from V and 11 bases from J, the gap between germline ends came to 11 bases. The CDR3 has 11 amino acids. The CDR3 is CASSFGGVKYF. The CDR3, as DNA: TGTGCCAGCAGCTTCGGGGGTGTGAAGTACTTC. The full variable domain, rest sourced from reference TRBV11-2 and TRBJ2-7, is EAGVAQSPRYKIIEKRQSVAFWCNPISGHATLYWYQQILGQGPKLLIQFQNNGVVDDSQLPKDRFSAERLKGVDSTLKIQPAKLEDSAVYLCASSFGGVKYFGPGTRLTVT.